This entry describes one TCR beta chain. The antigen remains undetermined. This specimen belongs to a study of cytomegalovirus exposure and HLA in healthy donors. Study-wide background: Unique TCRs from HLA-typed donors, about 78 million of them, were held in an early data release.

A multiplex PCR was run with 60 Vbeta primers and 13 Jbeta primers. Data came from immunoSEQ multiplex PCR; TCRdb stores just in-frame clones and leaves some out. The table lists some 160,000 clones, about 85% of them singletons. Points from the study as a whole: The study assumed roughly uniform donor sequencing depth for presence/absence analyses. A link between a missense DCLRE1C variant and TCR beta V- and J-gene trimming emerged from a later analysis. A highly shared variant cluster was judged a likely technical artifact.

The V gene's germline CDR1 is MGHDK and CDR2 SYGVNS. V shed 8 bases, J shed 7 bases, and the junction held 8 bases outside the gene matches. The CDR3 loop spans 14 amino acids. Sequencing was carried out using PBMCs. The chain employs TRBV25-1 and TRBJ1-6; TRBD1 matches 7 bases. This TCR was sampled from a boy aged 2 to 10 in good health and CMV-seronegative. The CDR3 region has the DNA TGTGCCAGCGGTAGGGGCAGGGGGAATTCACCCCTCCACTTT. Protein: CASGRGRGNSPLHF.